This TCR beta chain emerged from a study of cytomegalovirus exposure and HLA in healthy donors. Study results and limitations: Whilst most TCR sequences proved rare, a subset of public TCRs occurred across many donors. Testing in vitro showed a few CMV-associated chains specific for CMV antigens. The authors enumerated over 150 TCR beta chains as linked to cytomegalovirus.

To note about this clone: Its antigen is unidentified.

Here immunoSEQ multiplex PCR was the method, and the copy in TCRdb shows in-frame clones only, minus some. Of around 100,000 clones detected, just under 95% appear once; the ten largest clones hold almost 0.9%. Per the germline V gene, CDR1 is DFQATT and CDR2 is SNEGSKA (reference sequence). V lost 5 bases and J lost 6; bases outside the gene matches: 4. CDR3 size: 11 residues. V and J are TRBV20-1 and TRBJ2-7, with 7 bases aligning to TRBD1. This TCR derives from a woman aged 18-29 years in good health and CMV-seronegative. Sequenced: PBMCs. The CDR3 DNA reads TGCAGTGCTTCGACAGGGCTCGAGCAGTACTTC. The encoded protein is CSASTGLEQYF.